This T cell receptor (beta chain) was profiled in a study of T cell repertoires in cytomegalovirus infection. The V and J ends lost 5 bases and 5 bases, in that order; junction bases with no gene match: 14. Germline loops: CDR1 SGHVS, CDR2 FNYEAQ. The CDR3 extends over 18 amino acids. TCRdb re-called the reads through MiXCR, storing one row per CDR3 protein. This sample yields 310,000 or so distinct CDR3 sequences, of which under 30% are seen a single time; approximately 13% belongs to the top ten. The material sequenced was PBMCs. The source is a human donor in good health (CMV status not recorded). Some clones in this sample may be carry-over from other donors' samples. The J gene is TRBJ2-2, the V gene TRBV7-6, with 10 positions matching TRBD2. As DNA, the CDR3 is TGTGCCAGCAGCCTCCTTCCGAGCGGGGGGGCCCGTACCGGGGAGCTGTTTTTT. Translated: CASSLLPSGGARTGELFF. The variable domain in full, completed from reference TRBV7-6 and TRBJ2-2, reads GAGVSQSPRYKVTKRGQDVALRCDPISGHVSLYWYRQALGQGPEFLTYFNYEAQQDKSGLPNDRFSAERPEGSISTLTIQRTEQRDSAMYRCASSLLPSGGARTGELFFGEGSRLTVL.